A single sample gave rise to the 7 T cell receptor beta chains below, sequenced in a study of T cell clonality in common variable immunodeficiency. Only in-frame clones appear in the TCRdb table, and some are missing; sequencing was by immunoSEQ multiplex PCR. The specimen has about 32,000 clones, none found just once. The specimen was peripheral blood mononuclear cells. Every receptor here comes from a person aged 18 to 75 in good health.

This clone occurred many times. The CDR3 is cut off 3 residues early in the read; its end comes from the germline J gene. This chain uses TRBV30 with TRBJ1-1, with D possibly TRBD1 on 5 matching bases. V was clipped by 0 bases and J by 1 base, with 9 bases between them. Per germline, CDR1 GTSNPN and CDR2 SVGIG (reference sequence). The CDR3 runs 14 residues. Partial CDR3 DNA: TGTGCCTGGAGTGTGCCCGGGGGGAACACTGAA. Its protein is CAWSVPGGNTE. The complete CDR3 sequence is CAWSVPGGNTEAFF.

This clone was detected many times. The sequenced fragment ends 3 residues before the CDR3 boundary, so the rest is inferred from the germline J gene. The gene calls are TRBV12-3 or TRBV12-4 and TRBJ2-3; a weak D match, TRBD2 (5 bases). The CDR3 extends over 12 amino acids. V was clipped by 8 bases and J by 4 bases, with 10 bases between them. This chain's CDR3 is CASEGVADTQYF. The CDR3 bases that were read are TGTGCCAGCGAGGGCGTGGCAGATACG.

As concerns this clone: The sequence runs out 3 residues before the end of the CDR3; the remainder is reconstructed from the germline J gene. J is TRBJ1-1 and V is TRBV30; unclear D gene. Germline-derived CDR1 and CDR2 are GTSNPN and SVGIG (reference sequence). The CDR3 is made up of 12 amino acids. The sequenced part of the CDR3 DNA is TGTGCCTGGAGTCGACAACCTGTTAAA. Translated: CAWSRQPVK. The complete CDR3 protein is CAWSRQPVKAFF.

This clone was picked up many times. The DNA ends 3 residues before the CDR3 does, and the rest of the CDR3 is filled in from the germline J gene. V usage is TRBV19 and J usage is TRBJ2-1; 7 bases are shared with TRBD1. This CDR3 has 14 amino acids. Germline CDR1 is LNHDA and CDR2 is SQIVND (reference sequence). J gave up 7 bases and V 6 bases, and 9 bases lay outside the gene matches. The part of the CDR3 DNA that was read is TGTGCCAGTAGACGACAGGGCACCGTTAATGAG. Its protein is CASRRQGTVNE. The CDR3, in full, reads CASRRQGTVNEQFF.

This clone was seen repeatedly, ten times or more. The missing CDR3 end, 3 residues past where the read stops, is filled in from the germline J gene. This chain connects TRBV7-3 to TRBJ1-1, with D possibly matching TRBD1 (5 bases). V lost 2 bases to trimming and J lost 1 base, with 8 bases between them. Germline V CDR1 and CDR2: SGHTA, FQGTGA. This CDR3 spans 14 amino acids. CDR3 protein: CASSLLQGNTEAFF. The covered CDR3 bases are TGTGCCAGCAGCTTACTCCAGGGGAACACTGAA.

This clone showed up many times. The CDR3 end is not reached by the read, which stops 3 residues before it; the germline J gene fills it in. The gene calls are TRBV7-8 and TRBJ1-2, with D maybe TRBD1 (5 bases). Germline CDR1 and CDR2: SGHVS and FQNEAQ. V lost 1 base, J lost 0 bases, and 9 bases lay in between. This CDR3 is 15 amino acids long. The CDR3 here is CASSLGQRANYGYTF. The CDR3 bases that were read are TGTGCCAGCAGCTTAGGACAGAGAGCTAACTATGGC.

Regarding this clone: One end of the junction does not line up with germline, which may come from a read error. Coverage ceases 3 residues before the CDR3 finishes, and the germline J gene fills in the end. The chain carries TRBV30 and TRBJ1-2, with TRBD1 identical over 7 bases. This CDR3 contains 12 residues. From germline, CDR1 is GTSNPN and CDR2 SVGIG (reference sequence). The chain's CDR3 is CAWSATGYDYTF. The covered CDR3 bases are TGTGCCTGGAGTGCGACAGGGTATGAC.